These 19 T cell receptor beta chains were sequenced from one sample in a study of blood T cells in healthy people across ages (dated by TCRdb to 2014 to 2015). Library creation used 5' RACE. TCRdb shows the sequencer as Illumina HiSeq 2500. A second 7 to 11 cycle PCR used a sample-barcoded 5' primer and a J-beta primer mix. The public reads were run again by TCRdb, first through fastp at Q25 and then through MiXCR, and only productive beta chains were kept. When rows share a CDR3 protein, they turn into one entry using the most common DNA and genes. In all, the sample holds fewer than 1 million distinct CDR3 sequences, and under 55% of those were seen once. The biggest ten clones account for 15% to 25% of the sample. The sequenced sample was blood. The receptor set was obtained from a man aged 55 to 70 in good health.

This clonotype was seen a handful of times. V gene TRBV15 combines with J gene TRBJ1-2, with TRBD1 matching over 8 bases. CDR3 length equals 16 residues. Germline-derived CDR1 and CDR2 are LNHNV and YYDKDF (reference sequence). Losses at the gene ends were 3 bases for V and 4 bases for J; bases not matched to a gene: 10. CDR3 DNA: TGTGCCACCAGCAGGGACAGGGTACCGGGCGGCTATGGCTACACCTTC. This sequence encodes CATSRDRVPGGYGYTF.

This clonotype was observed many times. The rearrangement uses TRBV7-2 and TRBJ2-1; 9 nucleotides agree with TRBD2. This CDR3 spans 15 amino acids. Trimming removed 4 bases from V and 5 bases from J; junction bases left unmatched: 6. The germline CDR1 and CDR2 sequences are SGHTA and FQGNSA. The DNA for the CDR3 is TGTGCCAGCAGCTCGCGGGGGGGCGGTAACAATGAGCAGTTCTTC. This translates into CASSSRGGGNNEQFF.

V and J are TRBV7-2 and TRBJ2-1, with 9 bases that match TRBD1. V shed 8 bases, J shed 12 bases, and the junction held 5 bases outside the gene matches. The germline V gene encodes CDR1 SGHTA and CDR2 FQGNSA. This CDR3 has 11 residues. For the CDR3, the DNA is TGTACCAGCCGCAGACAGGGGGGGCAGTTCTTC. As protein: CTSRRQGGQFF.

J is TRBJ2-3 and V is TRBV7-2; TRBD2 might be the D (6 bases). Germline lookup yields CDR1 SGHTA and CDR2 FQGNSA. The CDR3 totals 17 residues. Trimming took 1 base from V and 1 from J, leaving 15 bases between them. In DNA, the CDR3 is TGTGCCAGCAGCTTAGATGTCGGGGGTTATGGCACAGATACGCAGTATTTT. It translates to CASSLDVGGYGTDTQYF.

V is TRBV7-9 and J is TRBJ2-7; 9 bases fit TRBD2. Germline V CDR1 and CDR2: SEHNR, FQNEAQ (reference sequence). The CDR3 sequence is 16 residues long. J was trimmed by 3 bases and V by 2 bases; bases with no gene match: 8. CDR3 DNA: TGTGCCAGCAGCTTACGGCCCGTAGCGGGGGTCTACGAGCAGTACTTC. Its protein product is CASSLRPVAGVYEQYF.

The chain has TRBV2 and TRBJ2-7; TRBD2 agrees at 12 bases. V dropped 2 bases and J dropped 7; count of bases not matched to a gene: 12. Germline assignment: CDR1 SNHLY and CDR2 FYNNEI. The CDR3 totals 17 residues. CDR3 DNA: TGTGCCAGCAGTGAATTCCTAGCGGGGGGGGTTGGTGATGAGCAGTACTTC. The encoded protein is CASSEFLAGGVGDEQYF. Drawing the rest from reference TRBV2 and TRBJ2-7, the complete variable domain is EPEVTQTPSHQVTQMGQEVILRCVPISNHLYFYWYRQILGQKVEFLVSFYNNEISEKSEIFDDQFSVERPDGSNFTLKIRSTKLEDSAMYFCASSEFLAGGVGDEQYFGPGTRLTVT.

This clonotype was detected many times. The rearrangement joins TRBV10-3 to TRBJ2-1; D may be TRBD1 (5 bases). V lost 3 bases and J lost 3, with 6 bases in between. Germline-derived CDR1 and CDR2 are ENHRY and SYGVKD. CDR3 length: 13 residues. The CDR3 protein is CAISDRVYNEQFF. CDR3 coding DNA: TGTGCCATCAGTGACAGGGTCTACAATGAGCAGTTCTTC.

The V call is TRBV7-2, the J call TRBJ2-2; D is ambiguous. The CDR3 extends over 13 amino acids. The germline V and J ends were trimmed by 7 bases and 6 bases, with 12 bases remaining between them. Germline V gene data show CDR1 as SGHTA and CDR2 as FQGNSA. The CDR3 nucleotides are TGTGCCAGCACCCCCGCTAGGTCCGGGGAGCTGTTTTTT. It is translated as CASTPARSGELFF. The full variable domain, with the rest looked up from reference TRBV7-2 and TRBJ2-2, is GAGVSQSPSNKVTEKGKDVELRCDPISGHTALYWYRQSLGQGLEFLIYFQGNSAPDKSGLPSDRFSAERTGGSVSTLTIQRTQQEDSAVYLCASTPARSGELFFGEGSRLTVL.

This clonotype appeared a few times. The chain is built from TRBV6-1 and TRBJ2-3; D perhaps matches TRBD1 (6 bases). The CDR3 has 15 residues. V was clipped by 1 base and J by 6 bases, with 14 bases between them. The V gene's germline CDR1 is MNHNS and CDR2 SASEGT. Written as DNA, the CDR3 is TGTGCCAGCAGTGAAGACAGGGCCTACAGGGATACGCAGTATTTT. Its translation is CASSEDRAYRDTQYF.

This clonotype showed up just a few times. The chain carries TRBV2 and TRBJ2-1, with 11 bases matching TRBD2. Germline V gene data show CDR1 as SNHLY and CDR2 as FYNNEI. With 8 bases clipped from V and 2 bases from J, the junction kept 2 bases outside the gene matches. This CDR3 is built from 14 residues. The CDR3 spells CASFSGGAYNEQFF. The CDR3 coding sequence is TGTGCCAGCTTTAGCGGGGGGGCCTACAATGAGCAGTTCTTC.

This clonotype was seen at least ten times. This chain joins TRBV29-1 and TRBJ2-5, with 11 bases aligning to TRBD2. The CDR3 has 12 residues. In germline, CDR1 is SQVTM, CDR2 ANQGSEA. The ends lost 6 bases at V and 5 bases at J; junction bases unmatched: 2. In DNA form, the CDR3 reads TGCAGCGTCCGACTAGCGGGGGAGACCCAGTACTTC. It yields the protein CSVRLAGETQYF.

The rearrangement joins TRBV10-3 to TRBJ1-1; TRBD1 might be the D (5 bases). V was shortened by 10 bases and J by 6 bases, with 12 bases between the two germline ends. The CDR3 consists of 11 residues. CDR1 is ENHRY and CDR2 is SYGVKD in the germline V gene. The CDR3, as DNA: TGTGCCAGCTCTCAGGGCCCTGAAGCTTTCTTT. It is translated as CASSQGPEAFF.

V is TRBV7-2 and J is TRBJ2-7; a weak D match, TRBD1 (6 bases). V lost 5 bases, J lost 7 bases, and 15 bases lay in between. The CDR3 is 13 amino acids. CDR1 SGHTA and CDR2 FQGNSA come from the germline V gene. The CDR3, as DNA: TGTGCCAGCAGCGTAGACAGGTTCGGGGAGCAGTACTTC. Protein: CASSVDRFGEQYF.

This clonotype has a single count. This sequence joins TRBV30 and TRBJ2-1, with 8 bases that match TRBD2. J gave up 3 bases and V 3 bases, and 7 bases lay outside the gene matches. The CDR3 sequence is 15 residues long. Germline V gene sequence: CDR1 GTSNPN, CDR2 SVGIG (reference sequence). The CDR3 DNA reads TGTGCCTGGAGCGGACTAGCTGTAGTCTACAATGAGCAGTTCTTC. As protein: CAWSGLAVVYNEQFF.

A word on this clonotype: Mismatch with germline at one junction end may stem from a read error. The rearrangement uses TRBV28 and TRBJ2-7; D is perhaps TRBD1 (6 bases). This CDR3 contains 15 residues. Germline CDR1 and CDR2: MDHEN and SYDVKM. CDR3 residues: CAGSYSGAEPYEQYF. CDR3 nucleotides: TGTGCCGGCAGTTACTCAGGGGCAGAACCCTACGAGCAGTACTTC.

This clonotype appeared a few times. The rearrangement joins TRBV6-2 or TRBV6-3 to TRBJ2-1, with 11 bases fitting TRBD1. The V gene's germline CDR1 is MNHEY and CDR2 SVGEGT. Losses at the gene ends were 4 bases for V and 5 bases for J; bases not matched to a gene: 10. The CDR3 is 17 residues long. The CDR3 DNA reads TGTGCCAGCAGTTCAGGGACAGGGGGTAGGTTGAACAATGAGCAGTTCTTC. The encoded protein is CASSSGTGGRLNNEQFF.

The genes are TRBV2 and TRBJ2-4, with D perhaps matching TRBD1 or TRBD2 (6 bases each). The V gene's germline CDR1 is SNHLY and CDR2 FYNNEI. Trimming took 11 bases from V and 0 from J, leaving 17 bases between them. The CDR3 length is 15 residues. The CDR3 sequence: CAVDGGPLAKNIQYF. CDR3 nucleotides: TGTGCCGTGGATGGGGGGCCTCTAGCCAAAAACATTCAGTACTTC.

This clonotype was picked up a small number of times. The chain recombines TRBV6-2 or TRBV6-3 with TRBJ2-7; TRBD1 is a possible D gene (6 bases). The V gene's germline CDR1 is MNHEY and CDR2 SVGEGT. The ends were cut back, 5 bases at V and 2 bases at J, with 16 bases in the middle. This CDR3 is built from 15 residues. CDR3 residues: CASSTTRDIAYEQYF. DNA for the CDR3: TGTGCCAGCAGTACAACCCGGGACATTGCCTACGAGCAGTACTTC.

Notes on this clonotype: One base away lies a much larger clone, so this may be a sequencing read error. The chain uses TRBV7-2 and TRBJ2-1; D may correspond to TRBD1 or TRBD2 (5 bases each). Germline V gives CDR1 SGHTA, CDR2 FQGNSA. CDR3 length equals 15 residues. The germline V and J ends were trimmed by 5 bases and 10 bases, with 21 bases remaining between them. The CDR3 nucleotides are TGTGCCAGCAGCCTCCGTCGGGCAGGGACCTACGAGCAGTTCTTC. Translated, it gives CASSLRRAGTYEQFF.